Sequencing of this T cell receptor (beta chain) was carried out in a study of blood T cells in healthy people across ages. A sample-barcoded 5' primer and a J-beta primer mix were used in a second PCR of roughly 7 to 11 cycles. TCRdb used MiXCR to reprocess the 5' RACE reads, holding one entry per CDR3 protein. The table includes around 670,000 distinct CDR3 sequences, around 31% detected once. General study findings and limits: A strong correlation was found between TCR beta diversity and the percentage of naive T cells. Those diversity estimates obtained from one million T cells were thought to be underestimates.

The V gene's germline CDR1 is DFQATT and CDR2 SNEGSKA (reference sequence). V lost 2 bases to trimming and J lost 2 bases, with 1 base between them. CDR3 length: 10 amino acids. This clonotype was found many times. The antigen is undetermined. The V and J genes are TRBV20-1 and TRBJ2-7; D gene unclear. Sample: blood. The TCR sequence derives from a woman of 80 years or more in good health. The chain's CDR3 is CSARPYEQYF. Here the CDR3 DNA reads TGCAGTGCTAGACCCTACGAGCAGTACTTC.